This TCR beta chain originates from a study of CD8 T cells in ankylosing spondylitis (dated by TCRdb to the late 2010s). Background for the entire study: The study set out to find disease-linked TCR variants by profiling T cell receptor beta repertoires in ankylosing spondylitis patients and healthy donors. Samples of peripheral blood were taken, and for ankylosing spondylitis patients, synovial fluid was collected as well. The full study cohort was made up of about 24 ankylosing spondylitis patients and 108 healthy donors. The investigation overall reported the following: A CD8+ phenotype was shown by the disease-linked clones, which were found at relatively low frequencies in peripheral blood. A TCR beta motif made up of several highly homologous amino acid variants appeared to be characteristic of blood from ankylosing spondylitis patients. The disease-linked clones were reported to be significantly enriched in matched synovial fluid samples from ankylosing spondylitis patients. Some motif variants were previously reported in synovial fluid and blood of reactive arthritis patients, suggesting common disease-initiation mechanisms.

This clonotype was detected a few times. Its antigen has not been determined. No base quality values were provided; no much bigger clone lies one nucleotide off. For sequencing, an Illumina HiSeq 2500 was employed. TCR beta libraries were prepared by quantitative 5'-RACE with molecular barcodes. The authors processed their data as follows. A new computational method, built on a probabilistic model of VDJ rearrangement, was used to identify disease-linked TCR variants. Through fastp at Q25 and MiXCR, TCRdb rebuilt clones from the public reads, retaining in-frame beta chains. Each CDR3 protein gets just one entry, which takes the most common genes and DNA from the rows behind it. The V and J calls were not made by the authors but by TCRdb's processing. The sample includes 250,000 to 400,000 distinct CDR3 sequences, with around 10% observed a single time. The ten largest clones capture roughly 9.2% of the sample.

From the germline V gene (reference sequence), CDR1 is DFQATT and CDR2 is SNEGSKA. From cysteine to phenylalanine, the CDR3 is 13 amino acids long. Only the CDR3 DNA stays, 39 bases, in frame from base 1. V sheds 1 base and J sheds 2 bases, leaving 7 bases between their ends. The sequence links TRBV20-1 to TRBJ2-3; TRBD2 is a weak D gene call, 5 bases matching. This TCR was sampled from a female donor with ankylosing spondylitis or in good health (not recorded which). Sequenced sample: blood, either unsorted or a sorted T cell fraction (not recorded which). The nucleotides read TGCAGTGCTAGAGGACTATTCACAGATACGCAGTATTTT. This translates into CSARGLFTDTQYF.